A single sample is the source of the 29 T cell receptor beta chains below, sequenced in a study of blood T cell repertoires in COVID-19. The protocol was immunoSEQ multiplex PCR, while the TCRdb copy is restricted to in-frame clones and leaves out a portion. The sample consists of about 370,000 clones, roughly 86% of them appearing once. Sequencing was carried out using peripheral blood. All receptors come from a woman aged 25 to 45 with COVID-19, enrolled during active disease.

This clone appeared a single time. The rearrangement links TRBV9 to TRBJ1-3; D is perhaps TRBD1 (5 bases). This CDR3 has 15 residues. V shed 0 bases and J shed 2 bases, with 9 bases lying between them. Germline assignment: CDR1 SGDLS and CDR2 YYNGEE. The CDR3 bases are TGTGCCAGCAGCGTAGTTGGAGGGGCTGGAAACACCATATATTTT. The encoded protein is CASSVVGGAGNTIYF.

As DNA, the CDR3 is TGTGCCAGCAGCCGTCGGGGGAGGGGCCATTACACCGGGGAGCTGTTTTTT. Translation: CASSRRGRGHYTGELFF. J is TRBJ2-2 and V is TRBV13; 7 bases are a match to TRBD2. The CDR3 spans 17 residues. J gave up 3 bases and V 5 bases, and 12 bases lay outside the gene matches. Germline CDR1 PRHDT, CDR2 FYEKMQ (reference sequence).

This clone was picked up one time. The gene calls are TRBV10-1 and TRBJ2-7; 7 bases map to TRBD1. J was trimmed by 3 bases and V by 6 bases; bases with no gene match: 8. Per germline, CDR1 WNHNN and CDR2 SYGVQD (reference sequence). The CDR3 is 14 amino acids. The CDR3: CASSAGTEYYEQYF. The DNA for the CDR3 is TGCGCCAGCAGCGCCGGGACAGAATACTACGAGCAGTACTTC.

V gene TRBV5-1 combines with J gene TRBJ2-1, with D possibly TRBD1 on 5 matching bases. V was pared by 0 bases and J by 8 bases, with 12 bases between. The CDR3 totals 14 residues. Per germline, CDR1 SGHRS and CDR2 YFSETQ. CDR3 in DNA: TGCGCCAGCAGCTTGGGACAGATTGGCCATGAGCAGTTCTTC. Its translation: CASSLGQIGHEQFF. Full variable domain (missing parts from reference TRBV5-1 and TRBJ2-1): KAGVTQTPRYLIKTRGQQVTLSCSPISGHRSVSWYQQTPGQGLQFLFEYFSETQRNKGNFPGRFSGRQFSNSRSEMNVSTLELGDSALYLCASSLGQIGHEQFFGPGTRLTVL.

This clone appeared a single time. This chain links TRBV28 with TRBJ2-5; 11 bases match TRBD2. CDR1 is MDHEN and CDR2 is SYDVKM in the germline V gene. CDR3 size: 14 residues. Unmatched junction bases numbered 11, after V lost 7 bases and J lost 10 bases. CDR3 in DNA: TGTGCCAGCAACCTCGGGACTAGCGGAATCTTCCAGTACTTC. Amino acid sequence: CASNLGTSGIFQYF.

The chain joins TRBV4-1 to TRBJ2-5; 11 nucleotides match TRBD2. V lost 4 bases to trimming and J lost 5 bases; unmatched junction nucleotides: 3. The germline gives CDR1 MGHRA, CDR2 YSYEKL. This CDR3 has 14 amino acids. CDR3 coding DNA: TGCGCCAGCAGCCCGGGACTAGCGGAGGAGACCCAGTACTTC. It specifies CASSPGLAEETQYF.

The chain uses TRBV5-4 and TRBJ1-1; D is unclear. The germline V gene encodes CDR1 SGHNT and CDR2 YYREEE (reference sequence). Trimming stripped 4 bases from V and 1 base from J, with 17 bases between. CDR3 length equals 16 residues. CDR3 sequence reads: CASSPYRTEANTEAFF. The CDR3 DNA reads TGTGCCAGCAGCCCTTATCGGACGGAGGCGAACACTGAAGCTTTCTTT.

About this clone itself: Additional DNA sequences in this sample encode the identical CDR3. This chain connects TRBV7-9 to TRBJ1-1; TRBD1 might be the D (6 bases). Trimming left V 4 bases short and J 1 base short, with 7 bases between. The CDR3 contains 13 residues. From germline, CDR1 is SEHNR and CDR2 FQNEAQ (reference sequence). The CDR3 reads CASSSDRNTEAFF. The CDR3 DNA reads TGTGCCAGCAGCTCGGACAGGAACACTGAAGCTTTCTTT. The full variable domain, in which reference TRBV7-9 and TRBJ1-1 provide the parts outside the CDR3, is DTGVSQNPRHKITKRGQNVTFRCDPISEHNRLYWYRQTLGQGPEFLTYFQNEAQLEKSRLLSDRFSAERPKGSFSTLEIQRTEQGDSAMYLCASSSDRNTEAFFGQGTRLTVV.

The chain couples TRBV19 to TRBJ2-1; 9 nucleotides line up with TRBD2. The CDR3 length is 16 residues. The V segment lost 8 bases and the J segment 0 bases; nucleotides outside the gene matches: 8. Germline CDR1 and CDR2: LNHDA and SQIVND (reference sequence). The CDR3 DNA reads as TGTGCCAGTGCTACTCTAGCGGGGAGCTCCTACAATGAGCAGTTCTTC. This sequence encodes CASATLAGSSYNEQFF.

J is TRBJ2-1 and V is TRBV28; D gene uncertain. The CDR3 has 12 residues. The germline V and J ends were trimmed by 6 bases and 7 bases, with 10 bases remaining between them. CDR1 is MDHEN, CDR2 SYDVKM, per germline. The CDR3: CASSPVENEQFF. CDR3 nucleotides: TGTGCCAGCAGCCCTGTGGAGAATGAGCAGTTCTTC.

The chain employs TRBV18 and TRBJ2-2; 7 bases are shared with TRBD2. Trimming took 5 bases from V and 0 from J; bases not matched to a gene: 3. The CDR3 has 15 amino acids. From germline, CDR1 is KGHSH and CDR2 LQKENI. This chain's CDR3 is CASSGRGPNTGELFF. CDR3 nucleotide sequence: TGTGCCAGCTCAGGGAGGGGCCCGAACACCGGGGAGCTGTTTTTT.

V and J are TRBV7-2 and TRBJ2-4; 12 bases are a match to TRBD2. The CDR3 covers 14 residues. J was trimmed by 7 bases and V by 4 bases; bases with no gene match: 2. Germline V gives CDR1 SGHTA, CDR2 FQGNSA. CDR3 residues: CASSSGTSGNIQYF. The CDR3 DNA is TGTGCCAGCAGCTCCGGGACTAGCGGGAACATTCAGTACTTC.

The chain uses TRBV7-2 and TRBJ1-6; 7 nucleotides match TRBD1. The germline V gene has CDR1 SGHTA and CDR2 FQGNSA. J lost 7 bases, V lost 5 bases, and 8 bases had no gene match. The CDR3 is 15 amino acids. The CDR3 DNA follows: TGTGCCAGCAGCACCTCCCGGGACAGAAATTCACCCCTCCACTTT. Translation: CASSTSRDRNSPLHF. The full variable domain, completed using reference TRBV7-2 and TRBJ1-6, is GAGVSQSPSNKVTEKGKDVELRCDPISGHTALYWYRQSLGQGLEFLIYFQGNSAPDKSGLPSDRFSAERTGGSVSTLTIQRTQQEDSAVYLCASSTSRDRNSPLHFGNGTRLTVT.

The J gene is TRBJ1-1, the V gene TRBV11-2; D unresolved. V was cut by 0 bases and J by 5 bases, with 4 bases left in between. This CDR3 contains 12 residues. Germline CDR1 is SGHAT and CDR2 is FQNNGV. The CDR3 sequence: CASSLERTEAFF. DNA of the CDR3: TGTGCCAGCAGCTTAGAACGGACTGAAGCTTTCTTT.

This sequence joins TRBV6-5 and TRBJ2-5; TRBD2 might be the D (6 bases). Germline CDR1 reads MNHEY; CDR2 reads SVGAGI. V lost 5 bases to trimming and J lost 5 bases, with 15 bases between them. The CDR3 has 14 residues. In nucleotides, the CDR3 is TGTGCCAGCAGTACCGTGGGGAGGCCCGAGACCCAGTACTTC. This codes for CASSTVGRPETQYF.

The V and J genes are TRBV3-1 (or the pseudogene TRBV3-2) and TRBJ1-6; D unresolved. The germline V and J ends were trimmed by 4 bases and 7 bases, with 11 bases remaining between them. Germline-derived CDR1 and CDR2 are LGHDT and YNNKEL (reference sequence). CDR3 length: 14 residues. CDR3 DNA: TGTGCCAGCAGCCTCGGTGAGGCCAATTCACCCCTCCACTTT. It translates to CASSLGEANSPLHF.

The rearrangement links TRBV19 to TRBJ2-2; 11 nucleotides match TRBD2. This CDR3 contains 16 residues. CDR1 and CDR2 from the germline V gene are LNHDA and SQIVND (reference sequence). V shed 3 bases and J 7 bases; nucleotides not matched to a gene: 7. The CDR3 spells CASSINSGRASGELFF. In DNA form, the CDR3 reads TGTGCCAGTAGTATTAATAGCGGGAGGGCCAGCGGGGAGCTGTTTTTT.

V gene TRBV7-3 combines with J gene TRBJ2-5; 11 nucleotides line up with TRBD2. This CDR3 is 15 amino acids long. CDR1 is SGHTA, CDR2 FQGTGA, per germline. The V and J ends lost 4 bases and 2 bases, in that order; junction bases with no gene match: 3. CDR3: CASSSGTSGQETQYF. The CDR3 DNA is TGTGCCAGCAGCTCCGGGACTAGCGGACAAGAGACCCAGTACTTC.

This sequence joins TRBV7-2 and TRBJ2-3; 14 nucleotides line up with TRBD2. The CDR3 is 16 residues long. CDR1 is SGHTA and CDR2 is FQGNSA in the germline V gene. Trimming took 3 bases from V and 5 from J; bases not matched to a gene: 4. CDR3 bases: TGTGCCAGCAGCTTGGGACTAGCGGGAGTAAAAGATACGCAGTATTTT. This sequence encodes CASSLGLAGVKDTQYF.

This clone was seen only once. The chain joins TRBV19 to TRBJ2-7, with 9 positions matching TRBD1. V was pared by 3 bases and J by 3 bases, with 12 bases of the junction left unmatched. The germline CDR1 and CDR2 sequences are LNHDA and SQIVND (reference sequence). The CDR3 extends over 17 amino acids. The CDR3 bases are TGTGCCAGTAGTATCTACAATCGGGGACAGGGAAGCTACGAGCAGTACTTC. Its protein product is CASSIYNRGQGSYEQYF.

The chain's CDR3 is CASSPFNSPLHF. The CDR3, as DNA: TGTGCCAGCAGCCCTTTCAATTCACCCCTCCACTTT. The chain uses TRBV7-2 and TRBJ1-6; D is undetermined. The CDR3 spans 12 residues. Germline lookup yields CDR1 SGHTA and CDR2 FQGNSA. Trimming shortened V by 5 bases and J by 7 bases, and 6 bases separated the two germline ends.

This sequence joins TRBV6-5 and TRBJ1-6; D possibly corresponds to TRBD1 (5 bases). The CDR3 runs 16 residues. V lost 0 bases and J lost 7, with 13 bases in between. Germline lookup yields CDR1 MNHEY and CDR2 SVGAGI. The CDR3 loop is CASSYSMGLPNSPLHF. The CDR3, as DNA: TGTGCCAGCAGTTACTCGATGGGACTCCCCAATTCACCCCTCCACTTT.

The chain couples TRBV27 to TRBJ1-1, with D perhaps TRBD1 (5 bases). This CDR3 has 17 residues. Germline-derived CDR1 and CDR2 are MNHEY and SMNVEV (reference sequence). With 5 bases removed from V and 5 bases from J, the gap between germline ends came to 24 bases. The CDR3 region has the DNA TGTGCCAGCAGTACTACGGGGGGGAGTATCGGGGAGACTGAAGCTTTCTTT. It encodes CASSTTGGSIGETEAFF.

About this clone itself: The same CDR3 also results from other DNA sequences found in this sample. The CDR3 nucleotides are TGTGCCAGCAGTCGGACAGTCAACACTGAAGCTTTCTTT. Translating it yields CASSRTVNTEAFF. The genes are TRBV6-5 and TRBJ1-1; a possible D gene is TRBD1 (6 bases). Trimming left V 5 bases short and J 2 bases short, with 9 bases between. Germline loops: CDR1 MNHEY, CDR2 SVGAGI. CDR3 length: 13 amino acids.

V gene TRBV18 combines with J gene TRBJ2-7; D unresolved. Trimming removed 3 bases at V and 7 bases at J, with 10 bases between. CDR3 length equals 12 residues. Germline V lookup: CDR1 KGHSH, CDR2 LQKENI. Here the CDR3 DNA reads TGTGCCAGCTCACCTGATAAGACAGAGCAGTACTTC. Translation: CASSPDKTEQYF. The full variable domain, with the rest looked up from reference TRBV18 and TRBJ2-7, is NAGVMQNPRHLVRRRGQEARLRCSPMKGHSHVYWYRQLPEEGLKFMVYLQKENIIDESGMPKERFSAEFPKEGPSILRIQQVVRGDSAAYFCASSPDKTEQYFGPGTRLTVT.

In its sample, this clone was seen once. V is TRBV20-1 and J is TRBJ2-2; perhaps TRBD2 as D (5 bases). The CDR3 contains 15 residues. Germline loops: CDR1 DFQATT, CDR2 SNEGSKA (reference sequence). V lost 3 bases and J 2 bases, leaving 13 bases between the germline ends. The DNA of the CDR3 is TGCAGTGCTAGTCGTTCCGGGGTTAACACCGGGGAGCTGTTTTTT. Translated, it gives CSASRSGVNTGELFF.

The CDR3 nucleotides read TGTGCCAGCAGCCACGGGGGCAATCAGCCCCAGCATTTT. This encodes CASSHGGNQPQHF. The chain links TRBV3-1 (or the pseudogene TRBV3-2) to TRBJ1-5; D ambiguous. CDR1 and CDR2 from the germline V gene are LGHDT and YNNKEL (reference sequence). The CDR3 consists of 13 residues. Trimming cost V 3 bases and J 2 bases, with 5 bases left between them.

The chain is built from TRBV2 and TRBJ2-1, with 9 bases lining up with TRBD1. Germline-derived CDR1 and CDR2 are SNHLY and FYNNEI. V lost 6 bases and J lost 12; bases outside the gene matches: 9. CDR3 length: 13 amino acids. The CDR3 here is CASRQGAAGVQFF. The DNA for the CDR3 is TGTGCCAGCAGACAGGGGGCCGCCGGAGTGCAGTTCTTC.

The chain is built from TRBV5-1 and TRBJ2-5; 9 bases match TRBD1. Trimming removed 5 bases from V and 5 bases from J; junction bases left unmatched: 10. Germline lookup yields CDR1 SGHRS and CDR2 YFSETQ. The CDR3 loop spans 15 amino acids. The CDR3 DNA sequence: TGCGCCAGCAGTTTCGGGGACAGGGATGAGGAGACCCAGTACTTC. Translating gives CASSFGDRDEETQYF.